This T cell receptor (beta chain) was sequenced during a study of regulatory dendritic cells for organ transplantation. The study's findings and limits: Mature dendritic cells appeared to drive more memory CD8+ clonal expansion than regulatory ones. Of resting T cell subsets, memory CD8+ had the most alloreactive clonotypes.

CD4+ or CD8+ T cells were sorted as naive CD45RA+ or memory CD45RO+. Trimming cost V 3 bases and J 1 base; bases outside gene matches: 6. CDR1 and CDR2 from the germline V gene are MNHNS and SASEGT. The CDR3 runs 16 residues. In regard to this clone: What it binds is not known.

Profiling relied on immunoSEQ multiplex PCR, and the TCRdb table lists in-frame clones only, not all of them. The profile shows over 20,000 clones, around two thirds of them singletons. This chain links TRBV6-1 with TRBJ1-5, with 7 bases identical to TRBD1. What was sequenced was memory CD4+ T cells from blood. Subset of the sample: CD45RO+ memory T cells. The TCR sequence derives from a human donor in good health. The CDR3 nucleotides are TGTGCCAGCAGTGATAGACGACAGGGAAGCAATCAGCCCCAGCATTTT. Residues: CASSDRRQGSNQPQHF.